The rows below give T cell receptor beta chains drawn from one sample of a study of OX40 agonist ivuxolimab in advanced cancers. Profiling relied on immunoSEQ multiplex PCR, and the TCRdb table lists in-frame clones only, not all of them. The table has tens of thousands of clones, about 85% seen once. Sequencing used CD4+ or CD8+ T cells sorted from blood, obtained in a trial of the OX40 agonist ivuxolimab. These receptors were collected from an adult with an advanced solid tumor such as melanoma, head and neck, liver or kidney cancer. Each CDR3 is given with its conserved first and last residue. D genes are given only for firm matches. Expanded clones are given a class, and other clones once, few, many or no size at all.

clone_size j_call d_call v_call cdr3_aa cdr3_nt
once TRBJ1-5 NA TRBV30 CAWSKGPNQPQHF TGTGCCTGGAGTAAAGGGCCGAATCAGCCCCAGCATTTT
few TRBJ1-1 NA TRBV18 CASSPPNTEAFF TGTGCCAGCTCACCACCCAACACTGAAGCTTTCTTT
NA TRBJ2-2 TRBD1 TRBV4-3 CASSHVPRGRGTGELFF TGCGCCAGCAGCCACGTACCCAGGGGGCGCGGAACCGGGGAGCTGTTTTTT
NA TRBJ1-1 NA TRBV19 CASSTHPSNTEAFF TGTGCCAGTAGTACCCACCCCTCGAACACTGAAGCTTTCTTT
NA TRBJ1-4 TRBD1 TRBV2 CASSPTPGQGLREKLFF TGTGCCAGCAGCCCAACCCCGGGACAGGGTCTAAGAGAAAAACTGTTTTTT
NA TRBJ2-2 NA TRBV10-3 CAISPGVGDTGELFF TGTGCCATCAGTCCGGGCGTAGGGGACACCGGGGAGCTGTTTTTT
NA TRBJ1-3 NA TRBV9 CASSTQGASGNTIYF TGTGCCAGCAGCACCCAAGGGGCCTCTGGAAACACCATATATTTT
NA TRBJ1-5 TRBD1 TRBV28 CASSSLPDRGRNQPQHF TGTGCCAGCAGTTCACTCCCCGACAGGGGTAGGAATCAGCCCCAGCATTTT
NA TRBJ2-5 NA TRBV5-5 CASSPDLLPVWTQYF TGTGCCAGCAGCCCCGACTTGTTGCCCGTCTGGACCCAGTACTTC
NA TRBJ2-1 TRBD1 TRBV6-5 CASSYSRAGGYEQFF TGTGCCAGCAGTTACTCAAGGGCAGGGGGCTATGAGCAGTTCTTC
NA TRBJ1-2 NA TRBV18 CASSPTGARGFAYGYTF TGTGCCAGCTCACCAACGGGGGCGCGGGGTTTCGCCTATGGCTACACCTTC
NA TRBJ1-2 NA TRBV7-2 CASSLGLGGYTF TGTGCCAGCAGCTTGGGGCTGGGAGGCTACACCTTC
NA TRBJ2-3 NA TRBV11-2 CASSYSSSDTQYF TGTGCCAGCAGCTATTCGAGTTCAGATACGCAGTATTTT
NA TRBJ2-4 NA TRBV11-2 CASSLEVSSNIQYF TGTGCCAGCAGCTTAGAGGTGTCCTCGAACATTCAGTACTTC
NA TRBJ2-7 NA TRBV19 CASSGRVGVYEQYF TGTGCCAGTAGTGGCCGGGTGGGGGTCTACGAGCAGTACTTC
NA TRBJ1-3 NA TRBV28 CASRRRQTAGNTIYF TGTGCCAGCAGGCGACGACAAACAGCTGGAAACACCATATATTTT
NA TRBJ2-7 NA TRBV6-1 CASSPSGTMAYEQYF TGTGCCAGCAGTCCATCCGGGACGATGGCCTACGAGCAGTACTTC
NA TRBJ1-6 NA TRBV19 CASSIGEIFNSPLHF TGTGCCAGTAGTATAGGCGAGATCTTTAACTCACCCCTCCACTTT
NA TRBJ1-2 NA TRBV6-1 CATGGVGYGYTF TGTGCCACCGGCGGAGTCGGCTATGGCTACACCTTC
few TRBJ2-3 TRBD2 TRBV7-3 CASSPDRGLRTDTQYF TGTGCCAGCAGCCCTGACCGGGGACTACGCACAGATACGCAGTATTTT
NA TRBJ2-6 NA TRBV10-3 CAISHKSCIQSRANVLTF TGTGCCATCAGTCACAAAAGCTGTATACAAAGTCGGGCCAACGTCCTGACTTTC
NA TRBJ1-5 NA TRBV28 CASSLGGRGRPQHF TGTGCCAGCAGTTTAGGGGGGAGGGGCCGGCCCCAGCATTTT
few TRBJ1-3 NA TRBV5-4 CASSFSLGSGNTIYF TGTGCCAGCAGCTTTTCCCTGGGCTCTGGAAACACCATATATTTT
NA TRBJ2-7 NA TRBV10-2 CASRWGQVHEQYF TGCGCCAGCCGCTGGGGGCAGGTCCACGAGCAGTACTTC
NA TRBJ2-7 NA TRBV7-9 CASSTRQAPYEQYF TGTGCCAGCAGCACCAGACAGGCGCCCTACGAGCAGTACTTC
NA TRBJ2-7 NA TRBV5-6 CASSAGTFSYEQYF TGTGCCAGCAGCGCCGGGACTTTCTCCTACGAGCAGTACTTC
NA TRBJ1-2 TRBD1 TRBV5-4 CASSSLDRYYGYTF TGTGCCAGCAGCTCCCTGGACAGGTACTATGGCTACACCTTC
NA TRBJ1-3 NA TRBV7-2 CASSLEVGNGNTIYF TGTGCCAGCAGCTTAGAAGTGGGAAATGGAAACACCATATATTTT
NA TRBJ2-1 NA TRBV10-3 CAIRAASNEQFF TGTGCCATCCGCGCAGCTTCGAATGAGCAGTTCTTC
NA TRBJ1-2 NA TRBV7-3 CASSPTGSGGYTF TGTGCCAGCAGCCCCACAGGGTCGGGTGGCTACACCTTC
once TRBJ2-2 TRBD1 TRBV14 CASSQREGQGYTGELFF TGTGCCAGCAGCCAAAGGGAAGGACAGGGGTACACCGGGGAGCTGTTTTTT
NA TRBJ1-1 NA TRBV4-2 CASSQDLRGGNTEAFF TGTGCCAGCAGCCAAGATTTGAGGGGTGGGAACACTGAAGCTTTCTTT
few TRBJ2-2 NA TRBV11-2 CASSLMGDTGELFF TGTGCCAGCAGCTTGATGGGGGACACCGGGGAGCTGTTTTTT
NA TRBJ2-1 TRBD2 TRBV9 CASSPGLAGQISYNEQFF TGTGCCAGCAGCCCGGGACTAGCGGGACAAATTTCCTACAATGAGCAGTTCTTC
NA TRBJ1-3 TRBD1 TRBV2 CASSASTGAGNTIYF TGTGCCAGCAGCGCGTCAACAGGGGCCGGAAACACCATATATTTT
NA TRBJ1-1 NA TRBV2 CASRRGTEAFF TGTGCCAGCAGGAGGGGGACGGAAGCTTTCTTT
NA TRBJ2-5 NA TRBV29-1 CSAGETQYF TGCAGCGCCGGGGAGACCCAGTACTTC
NA TRBJ1-2 NA TRBV7-2 CASSLDGNYGYTF TGTGCCAGCAGCTTAGACGGAAACTATGGCTACACCTTC
NA TRBJ1-2 NA TRBV28 CASSTSSGHRVGYTF TGTGCCAGCAGTACCTCATCGGGTCATAGGGTCGGCTACACCTTC
NA TRBJ1-1 NA TRBV5-1 CASSWGAIDTEAFF TGCGCCAGCAGTTGGGGGGCGATCGACACTGAAGCTTTCTTT
NA TRBJ2-7 TRBD1 TRBV5-5 CASTRHRDRVEQYF TGTGCCAGCACTCGACACCGGGACAGGGTCGAGCAGTACTTC
NA TRBJ2-1 NA TRBV6-4 CASSEGWGSSYNEQFF TGTGCCAGCAGTGAAGGGTGGGGTAGCTCCTACAATGAGCAGTTCTTC
NA TRBJ2-1 TRBD1 TRBV19 CASSIEDRLYNEQFF TGTGCCAGTAGTATAGAGGACAGGCTATACAATGAGCAGTTCTTC
NA TRBJ2-1 TRBD1 TRBV28 CASGRQGSWDNEQFF TGTGCCAGCGGACGACAGGGGAGCTGGGACAATGAGCAGTTCTTC
NA TRBJ1-5 TRBD1 TRBV2 CASSEPPDRVQPQHF TGTGCCAGCAGTGAACCTCCGGACAGGGTACAGCCCCAGCATTTT
NA TRBJ1-5 TRBD1 TRBV28 CASSLTGGLEPQHF TGTGCCAGCAGTTTAACAGGGGGACTTGAGCCCCAGCATTTT
once TRBJ2-7 NA TRBV11-2 CASSFSYEQYF TGTGCCAGCAGCTTCTCCTACGAGCAGTACTTC
NA TRBJ2-2 NA TRBV5-1 CASRSDTLTGELFF TGCGCCAGCAGATCGGACACGTTAACCGGGGAGCTGTTTTTT
NA TRBJ1-4 NA TRBV30 CAFSGRGEKLFF TGTGCCTTCTCGGGACGAGGGGAAAAACTGTTTTTT
NA TRBJ2-2 NA TRBV10-1 CASSFSDTGELFF TGCGCCAGCAGCTTCTCAGACACCGGGGAGCTGTTTTTT
NA TRBJ1-4 NA TRBV11-2 CASSLRGGGQGHEKLFF TGTGCCAGCAGCTTAAGAGGCGGTGGGCAGGGGCATGAAAAACTGTTTTTT
NA TRBJ2-3 NA TRBV5-1 CASSLALVGTDTQYF TGCGCCAGCAGCTTGGCACTGGTGGGTACAGATACGCAGTATTTT
NA TRBJ2-5 NA TRBV27 CASSDFSGTQYF TGTGCCAGCAGCGATTTTTCGGGGACCCAGTACTTC